The 28 T cell receptor beta chains below come from one sample, sequenced in a study of beta chain features in type 1 diabetes. Whole-study findings and limits: Researchers report that Type 1 diabetes patients had moderately but significantly shorter TCRB CDR3s across all four CD4+ subsets.

The antigens these receptors bind are not known. Investigators reverse transcribed all isolated RNA, so they sequenced expressed TCRB transcripts. The repertoire was sequenced with immunoSEQ multiplex PCR; TCRdb's copy has only in-frame clones and lacks some. The sample has 680,000 or so clones, around 15% seen once. The material sequenced was naive CD4+ T cells from blood. These receptor sequences come from a man younger than 35 with type 1 diabetes.

This chain links TRBV6-6 with TRBJ2-3, with D perhaps TRBD1 (6 bases). The CDR3 covers 14 residues. V dropped 7 bases and J dropped 2 bases, with 13 bases sitting between them. The germline V gene encodes CDR1 MNHNY and CDR2 SVGAGI (reference sequence). CDR3 DNA: TGTGCCAGCACAGACAGGTCTTCCACAGATACGCAGTATTTT. Translation: CASTDRSSTDTQYF.

This clone was picked up a small number of times. V and J are TRBV7-2 and TRBJ1-2, with D possibly matching TRBD1 (5 bases). V lost 0 bases, J lost 1 base, and 12 bases lay in between. The CDR3 extends over 16 amino acids. CDR1 is SGHTA, CDR2 FQGNSA, per germline. The CDR3, as DNA: TGTGCCAGCAGCTTAGCGCGAGAGGGACGTAACTATGGCTACACCTTC. Amino acids: CASSLAREGRNYGYTF.

This clone was seen only a few times. The V call is TRBV29-1, the J call TRBJ2-3; D is possibly TRBD2 (5 bases). The CDR3 length is 14 residues. CDR1 and CDR2 (germline): SQVTM, ANQGSEA. V was pared by 4 bases and J by 5 bases, with 16 bases between. The CDR3 bases are TGCAGCGTTGTCGGGGTCATGCGTAAAGATACGCAGTATTTT. Translating gives CSVVGVMRKDTQYF.

CDR3: CASGFGQPQHF. CDR3 in DNA: TGTGCCAGCGGGTTCGGTCAGCCCCAGCATTTT. This chain uses TRBV27 with TRBJ1-5; D remains unclear. CDR3 length equals 11 residues. Trimming cost V 8 bases and J 6 bases, with 8 bases left between them. Germline V gene data show CDR1 as MNHEY and CDR2 as SMNVEV (reference sequence).

This clone was seen a handful of times. This chain uses TRBV19 with TRBJ1-1; TRBD1 aligns across 7 bases. The CDR3 spans 14 residues. CDR1 is LNHDA and CDR2 is SQIVND in the germline V gene (reference sequence). Unmatched junction bases numbered 8, after V lost 4 bases and J lost 6 bases. The CDR3 loop is CASSSYPGGAEAFF. The CDR3, as DNA: TGTGCCAGTAGTAGCTACCCAGGGGGGGCTGAAGCTTTCTTT.

A few counts support this clone. The V gene is TRBV5-6, the J gene TRBJ2-5; tentatively, D is TRBD1 or TRBD2 (6 bases each). CDR1 is SGHDT, CDR2 YYEEEE, per germline. Trimming left V 5 bases short and J 5 bases short, with 16 bases between. The CDR3 runs 14 residues. CDR3 sequence (DNA): TGTGCCAGCAGTGGGTGGCAGGGGAGGGAGACCCAGTACTTC. This gives the protein CASSGWQGRETQYF. Full variable domain (outside the CDR3, taken from reference TRBV5-6 and TRBJ2-5): DAGVTQSPTHLIKTRGQQVTLRCSPKSGHDTVSWYQQALGQGPQFIFQYYEEEERQRGNFPDRFSGHQFPNYSSELNVNALLLGDSALYLCASSGWQGRETQYFGPGTRLLVL.

The rearrangement joins TRBV5-4 to TRBJ1-6; TRBD1 agrees at 7 bases. CDR1 and CDR2 (germline): SGHNT, YYREEE (reference sequence). Trimming removed 1 base from V and 14 bases from J; junction bases left unmatched: 21. The CDR3 contains 18 residues. CDR3 DNA: TGTGCCAGCAGCTTGTTGGGGGTGAAAACAGGGGCCTCGGCGTCCCTCCACTTT. It yields the protein CASSLLGVKTGASASLHF.

The table lists this clone with a few counts. The chain uses TRBV19 and TRBJ2-4, with D possibly matching TRBD2 (6 bases). Deletions cut 4 bases from V and 6 bases from J, with 22 bases between. This CDR3 has 17 residues. Germline V lookup: CDR1 LNHDA, CDR2 SQIVND (reference sequence). CDR3 nucleotides: TGTGCCAGTAGTAGGGGCGGGTTCCTAGGAGGGCCAAACATTCAGTACTTC. As protein: CASSRGGFLGGPNIQYF.

This clone was recorded a few times. The chain uses TRBV30 and TRBJ2-3; no reliable D call. The length of the CDR3 is 15 residues. Germline V gene data show CDR1 as GTSNPN and CDR2 as SVGIG (reference sequence). Trimming stripped 0 bases from V and 8 bases from J, with 18 bases between. Written as DNA, the CDR3 is TGTGCCTGGAGTGTAAGAGGTGGTGGGCGATTTACGCAGTATTTT. It specifies CAWSVRGGGRFTQYF.

V is TRBV7-9 and J is TRBJ2-5, with TRBD1 as a possible D gene (6 bases). This CDR3 spans 14 amino acids. With 5 bases removed from V and 0 bases from J, the gap between germline ends came to 10 bases. Germline V CDR1 and CDR2: SEHNR, FQNEAQ (reference sequence). The CDR3 region is CASSAGQNQETQYF. CDR3 nucleotides: TGTGCCAGCAGCGCTGGACAGAACCAAGAGACCCAGTACTTC. The variable domain in full, completed from reference TRBV7-9 and TRBJ2-5, reads DTGVSQNPRHKITKRGQNVTFRCDPISEHNRLYWYRQTLGQGPEFLTYFQNEAQLEKSRLLSDRFSAERPKGSFSTLEIQRTEQGDSAMYLCASSAGQNQETQYFGPGTRLLVL.

This clone was seen more than once but under ten times. The gene calls are TRBV4-1 and TRBJ2-1; D gene uncertain. The germline V gene encodes CDR1 MGHRA and CDR2 YSYEKL. CDR3 length: 16 amino acids. Trimming removed 0 bases at V and 2 bases at J, with 11 bases between. CDR3 protein: CASSQDLHDAYNEQFF. The CDR3 DNA reads TGCGCCAGCAGCCAAGATCTACATGATGCCTACAATGAGCAGTTCTTC.

Points on this clone: In the same sample, other DNA sequences code for this CDR3. The rearrangement uses TRBV29-1 and TRBJ1-1; weak D call: TRBD1 (5 bases). CDR1 and CDR2 from the germline V gene are SQVTM and ANQGSEA. The CDR3 runs 13 residues. V lost 4 bases to trimming and J lost 0 bases, with 9 bases between them. CDR3 nucleotides: TGCAGCGTTGCGGGACGGTTGAACACTGAAGCTTTCTTT. This gives the protein CSVAGRLNTEAFF.

Only a few counts were recorded for this clone. V is TRBV4-1 and J is TRBJ1-4; D remains ambiguous. CDR1 MGHRA and CDR2 YSYEKL come from the germline V gene. The V and J ends lost 3 bases and 7 bases respectively, with 6 bases between them. CDR3 length: 12 amino acids. The CDR3 DNA is TGCGCCAGCAGCCACGCGGCTGAAAAACTGTTTTTT. Translated: CASSHAAEKLFF.

This clone was counted between two and nine times. This chain joins TRBV19 and TRBJ2-4, with a tentative D call TRBD2 (6 bases). V shed 7 bases and J shed 4 bases, with 14 bases lying between them. This CDR3 is 14 amino acids long. Per the germline V gene, CDR1 is LNHDA and CDR2 is SQIVND (reference sequence). In nucleotides, the CDR3 is TGTGCCAGTACCTCTCGGGAGTCAAAAAACATTCAGTACTTC. This sequence encodes CASTSRESKNIQYF.

The chain links TRBV10-3 to TRBJ1-1, with a possible D match to TRBD1 (5 bases). The CDR3 is 13 amino acids. V lost 6 bases, J lost 3 bases, and 11 bases lay in between. CDR1 ENHRY and CDR2 SYGVKD come from the germline V gene. CDR3 sequence reads: CAISPRDDTEAFF. The CDR3 DNA follows: TGTGCCATCAGCCCCAGGGATGACACTGAAGCTTTCTTT.

This clone occurred a few times. J is TRBJ2-3 and V is TRBV9; D perhaps matches TRBD1 (5 bases). V shed 0 bases and J shed 4 bases, with 6 bases lying between them. This CDR3 spans 13 amino acids. Germline CDR1 and CDR2: SGDLS and YYNGEE. CDR3 bases: TGTGCCAGCAGCGTAGAAGGGGCAGATACGCAGTATTTT. Residues: CASSVEGADTQYF.

This clone was seen only a few times. V and J are TRBV10-1 and TRBJ2-6; no clear D. The CDR3 is 14 residues long. The germline CDR1 and CDR2 sequences are WNHNN and SYGVQD (reference sequence). Trimming took 6 bases from V and 1 from J, leaving 7 bases between them. In DNA form, the CDR3 reads TGCGCCAGCAGCGACGGATCTGGGGCCAACGTCCTGACTTTC. Translation: CASSDGSGANVLTF.

This clone was seen a handful of times. Here the CDR3 reads CASSDRVRVTGELFF. CDR3 DNA: TGTGCCAGCAGTGACAGGGTGCGCGTCACCGGGGAGCTGTTTTTT. The V gene is TRBV27, the J gene TRBJ2-2; the match to TRBD1 covers 7 bases. Germline CDR1 MNHEY, CDR2 SMNVEV (reference sequence). J gave up 4 bases and V 5 bases, and 7 bases lay outside the gene matches. The CDR3 loop spans 15 amino acids.

The CDR3 reads CASSRAQETQYF. CDR3 nucleotides: TGTGCCAGCAGCCGGGCTCAAGAGACCCAGTACTTC. The genes are TRBV6-6 and TRBJ2-5; no reliable D call. The V gene lost 6 bases and the J gene lost 2 bases, with 7 bases spanning the gap. The CDR3 length is 12 residues. The germline gives CDR1 MNHNY, CDR2 SVGAGI (reference sequence).

The chain has TRBV13 and TRBJ2-7, with 8 bases lining up with TRBD1. The CDR3 sequence is 16 residues long. Germline CDR1 reads PRHDT; CDR2 reads FYEKMQ (reference sequence). Trimming at V came to 0 bases and at J to 1 base, leaving 5 bases not matched to a gene. The CDR3 sequence is CASSLGWTGTSYEQYF. Here the CDR3 DNA reads TGTGCCAGCAGCTTAGGCTGGACAGGGACTTCCTACGAGCAGTACTTC.

This clone was seen more than once but under ten times. The rearrangement joins TRBV30 to TRBJ2-3; 10 positions match TRBD2. The CDR3 has 15 amino acids. Losses at the gene ends were 2 bases for V and 2 bases for J; bases not matched to a gene: 4. Germline-derived CDR1 and CDR2 are GTSNPN and SVGIG (reference sequence). DNA for the CDR3: TGTGCCTGGAGTCCTCTAGCGGGGGCCACAGATACGCAGTATTTT. Residues: CAWSPLAGATDTQYF.

This clone was recorded a few times. The chain joins TRBV7-9 to TRBJ1-5; D uncertain. CDR3 size: 13 residues. V gave up 6 bases and J gave up 1 base, with 7 bases separating them. The V gene's germline CDR1 is SEHNR and CDR2 FQNEAQ (reference sequence). The CDR3 nucleotides are TGTGCCAGCAGTGGCGGAAGCAATCAGCCCCAGCATTTT. Residues: CASSGGSNQPQHF.

This clone came up a few times. The V and J genes are TRBV27 and TRBJ2-2, with unresolved D. Germline V gene data show CDR1 as MNHEY and CDR2 as SMNVEV (reference sequence). The CDR3 extends over 14 amino acids. Trimming took 4 bases from V and 0 from J, leaving 6 bases between them. The CDR3 loop is CASSSTPNTGELFF. The CDR3 coding sequence is TGTGCCAGCAGTTCGACACCGAACACCGGGGAGCTGTTTTTT.

This clone appeared a few times. V is TRBV7-9 and J is TRBJ1-6; D may be TRBD1 (5 bases). Germline lookup yields CDR1 SEHNR and CDR2 FQNEAQ (reference sequence). V dropped 3 bases and J dropped 8 bases, with 17 bases sitting between them. The CDR3 loop spans 16 amino acids. The CDR3 is CASSLFLGLTDSPLHF. CDR3 bases: TGTGCCAGCAGCTTGTTCCTGGGACTGACAGATTCACCCCTCCACTTT.

This chain joins TRBV11-2 and TRBJ1-2, with 9 nucleotides matching TRBD1. The J segment lost 4 bases and the V segment lost 5 bases, leaving 8 bases of the junction unmatched. The CDR3 is made up of 15 amino acids. Germline lookup yields CDR1 SGHAT and CDR2 FQNNGV. CDR3 protein: CASSRTGTGSYGYTF. In DNA, the CDR3 is TGTGCCAGCAGCCGCACCGGGACAGGGAGCTATGGCTACACCTTC.

J is TRBJ2-7 and V is TRBV2; D is perhaps TRBD1 or TRBD2 (5 bases each). The germline V gene has CDR1 SNHLY and CDR2 FYNNEI. The V gene lost 4 bases and the J gene lost 6 bases, with 10 bases spanning the gap. The CDR3 totals 12 residues. CDR3 in amino acids: CASSAQEVEQYF. The CDR3 DNA follows: TGTGCCAGCAGTGCACAGGAGGTCGAGCAGTACTTC.

The sample holds a few counts of this clone. This chain uses TRBV2 with TRBJ2-3, with D perhaps TRBD2 (8 bases). The V end lost 8 bases, the J end lost 1 base, and 13 bases lay between the germline ends. The CDR3 is made up of 14 amino acids. Germline assignment: CDR1 SNHLY and CDR2 FYNNEI. DNA of the CDR3: TGTGCCAGCGGGACAGCGGGGGGCACAGATACGCAGTATTTT. It is translated as CASGTAGGTDTQYF.

The CDR3 is CSVGHRLKQETQYF. DNA for the CDR3: TGCAGCGTTGGGCATCGTCTTAAGCAAGAGACCCAGTACTTC. The chain recombines TRBV29-1 with TRBJ2-5; D is uncertain. CDR3 length: 14 residues. V was cut by 4 bases and J by 2 bases, with 14 bases left in between. Germline V gene data show CDR1 as SQVTM and CDR2 as ANQGSEA. Complete variable domain (other parts from reference TRBV29-1 and TRBJ2-5): SAVISQKPSRDICQRGTSLTIQCQVDSQVTMMFWYRQQPGQSLTLIATANQGSEATYESGFVIDKFPISRPNLTFSTLTVSNMSPEDSSIYLCSVGHRLKQETQYFGPGTRLLVL.